A single T cell receptor beta chain is shown here with its context. The antigen remains unidentified. CDR1 and CDR2 (germline): SGHKS, YYEKEE (reference sequence). Trimming left V 0 bases short and J 5 bases short, with 11 bases between. This CDR3 has 14 amino acids. Drawing of blood for sampling happened at baseline, at cycle 4 day 1, and at cycle 7 day 1. The data stem from a study of OX40 agonist ivuxolimab in advanced cancers. Study-wide background: A history of anti-PD-1, anti-PD-L1 or anti-CTLA-4 therapy was acceptable, and around 36% had some.

Data came from immunoSEQ multiplex PCR; TCRdb stores just in-frame clones and leaves some out. Among 73,000 or so clones listed, more than 85% were seen once. General study findings and limits: The average count of expanded clones was higher among CD8+ T cells than among CD4+.

The rearrangement links TRBV5-5 to TRBJ1-2; D might be TRBD1 (6 bases). This TCR came from an adult with an advanced solid tumor such as melanoma, head and neck, liver or kidney cancer. The specimen comprised CD4+ or CD8+ T cells sorted from blood, sampled in a trial of the OX40 agonist ivuxolimab. CDR3 residues: CASSLAAGEYGYTF. CDR3 sequence (DNA): TGTGCCAGCAGCTTGGCCGCAGGGGAGTATGGCTACACCTTC.